This TCR beta chain is from a study of shared clonotypes between healthy human individuals. TCRdb's table, derived via immunoSEQ multiplex PCR, lists solely in-frame clones and lacks some. The data hold about 1.9 million clones, with around 93% observed a single time. It was CD45RO-negative cells, positively selected for CCR7, that made up naive CD8 cells, with terminally differentiated effector memory CD45RA+ cells excluded. Trimming pared 3 bases from V and 4 bases from J, leaving 12 bases between. The CDR3 is made up of 14 amino acids. Germline V gives CDR1 MNHEY, CDR2 SMNVEV (reference sequence).

The chain recombines TRBV27 with TRBJ1-2, with D unclear. The specimen was naive CD8+ T cells from PBMCs. This TCR was recovered from a man aged 18 to 35 in good health. Some clones in this sample may be carry-over from other donors' samples. The CDR3 nucleotides read TGTGCCAGCAGTTTCCAAGGCGGACTCTATGGCTACACCTTC. It codes for CASSFQGGLYGYTF.